This T cell receptor (beta chain) was found in a study of blood T cell repertoires in COVID-19. Study information: Both acute and convalescent COVID-19 samples were obtained from the United States, Italy and Spain. Nucleic acid was either cDNA or gDNA, and it came from T cells, B-cell-depleted T cells, or PBMCs.

Germline CDR1 is MGHRA and CDR2 is YSYEKL. J gave up 7 bases and V 1 base, and 10 bases lay outside the gene matches. The CDR3 has 16 amino acids. Across 20 to 25 US areas, participants ranged in age from 18 to 89 years. Per the original data handling: The authors estimated nucleated cell counts from reference gene primer amplification. Only in-frame clones appear in the TCRdb table, and some are missing; sequencing was by immunoSEQ multiplex PCR. V and J calls plus clone size are reproduced from that table; the DNA served to infer D and trimming. The sample has approximately 390,000 clones; around 90% are singletons.

Input material: PBMCs or T cells enriched from blood (not recorded which). V is TRBV4-1 and J is TRBJ2-1, with TRBD1 matching 7 bases. This sequence was found in a woman aged 40 to 50 with acute COVID-19. CDR3 amino acids: CASSQVGQGVLNEQFF. DNA for the CDR3: TGCGCCAGCAGCCAAGTCGGTCAGGGGGTATTGAATGAGCAGTTCTTC.